Below are 9 T cell receptor beta chains sequenced from a single sample in a study of blood T cell repertoires in COVID-19. Data came from immunoSEQ multiplex PCR; TCRdb stores just in-frame clones and leaves some out. The table has about 47,000 clones, approximately 88% seen once. The sample consisted of peripheral blood. These TCRs come from a man between 45 and 60 years old with active COVID-19.

The genes are TRBV7-8 and TRBJ2-1; D may be TRBD2 (6 bases). CDR1 SGHVS and CDR2 FQNEAQ come from the germline V gene. This CDR3 comprises 14 residues. V was shortened by 5 bases and J by 6 bases, with 14 bases between the two germline ends. CDR3 sequence reads: CASSPSVLFNEQFF. The CDR3 DNA is TGTGCCAGCAGCCCTAGCGTTCTTTTCAATGAGCAGTTCTTC.

The sample holds a few counts of this clone. The gene calls are TRBV12-3 or TRBV12-4 and TRBJ1-5, with D perhaps matching TRBD1 (6 bases). The V gene lost 5 bases and the J gene lost 4 bases, with 9 bases spanning the gap. CDR3 length: 13 residues. The CDR3 DNA sequence: TGTGCCAGCAGTGGGACACCTAATCAGCCCCAGCATTTT. As protein: CASSGTPNQPQHF.

The chain recombines TRBV7-2 with TRBJ2-7; the D is unclear. Trimming stripped 1 base from V and 3 bases from J, with 7 bases between. There are 13 residues in the CDR3. Germline-derived CDR1 and CDR2 are SGHTA and FQGNSA. The CDR3 DNA is TGTGCCAGCAGCTTAGTGAGCAACTACGAGCAGTACTTC. It yields the protein CASSLVSNYEQYF.

This rearrangement joins TRBV6-2 or TRBV6-3 to TRBJ2-7, with a weak D call TRBD1 (8 bases). The CDR3 has 14 residues. Germline V gene sequence: CDR1 MNHEY, CDR2 SVGEGT. Trimming left V 6 bases short and J 2 bases short, with 14 bases between. DNA for the CDR3: TGTGCCAGCAGCACAGGGGGGGGAACCTACGAGCAGTACTTC. Translating gives CASSTGGGTYEQYF.

The rearrangement links TRBV21-1 to TRBJ2-3; TRBD2 was called by the table and not checked on the DNA. TRBV21-1 counts as a pseudogene. CDR3 length equals 17 residues. CDR3 sequence: CASSKFKRGDLTDTQYF. CDR3 sequence (DNA): TGTGCCAGCAGCAAATTTAAGCGGGGGGACCTCACAGATACGCAGTATTTT.

This chain joins TRBV5-5 and TRBJ2-7; a possible D gene is TRBD1 (6 bases). The CDR3 loop spans 14 amino acids. Trimming removed 1 base from V and 3 bases from J, with 11 bases in between. Germline V CDR1 and CDR2: SGHKS, YYEKEE (reference sequence). CDR3 sequence reads: CASSLSGRGYEQYV. CDR3 in DNA: TGTGCCAGCAGCTTGTCTGGCAGGGGCTACGAGCAGTACGTC.

The chain has TRBV18 and TRBJ1-1; D is perhaps TRBD1 (6 bases). Germline CDR1 and CDR2: KGHSH and LQKENI. CDR3 length: 12 residues. The germline V and J ends were trimmed by 2 bases and 13 bases, with 14 bases remaining between them. The CDR3 loop reads CASSPGGQGYFF. CDR3 DNA: TGTGCCAGCTCACCAGGGGGACAAGGTTATTTCTTT.

The chain recombines TRBV19 with TRBJ2-1; 7 bases are a match to TRBD2. The CDR3 consists of 15 residues. Germline CDR1 and CDR2: LNHDA and SQIVND (reference sequence). Trimming removed 5 bases from V and 3 bases from J; junction bases left unmatched: 7. The CDR3 coding sequence is TGTGCCAGTAGTGCTACGCGGGAGAACTACAATGAGCAGTTCTTC. It translates to CASSATRENYNEQFF.

This chain connects TRBV9 to TRBJ2-7, with 16 nucleotides matching TRBD2. In germline, CDR1 is SGDLS, CDR2 YYNGEE. V dropped 3 bases and J dropped 3; count of bases not matched to a gene: 12. CDR3 length: 19 amino acids. In nucleotides, the CDR3 is TGTGCCAGCAGCGAGGGGACTAGCGGGAGGGCCTTCGTCCTCTACGAGCAGTACGTC. Its translation is CASSEGTSGRAFVLYEQYV.